A single sample gave rise to the 27 T cell receptor beta chains below, sequenced in a study of cytotoxic CD8 clonotypes in ibrutinib-treated CLL (TCRdb year 2021). Library preparation was by the immunoSEQ multiplex PCR assay. The source is immuneACCESS, and TCRdb retained only in-frame sequences with V and J called. Part of the clones is not carried over; for the studies checked, unresolved V genes explain less than half of this, and the remainder is unexplained. For this sample the table gives about 8,600 clones, of which roughly 70% were detected only once. The top ten clones comprise about 36% of the sample. Sample: PBMCs, taken before ibrutinib treatment. The source of these receptors is a human donor with chronic lymphocytic leukemia.

The chain carries TRBV6-6 and TRBJ1-5, with D hard to call. The germline gives CDR1 MNHNY, CDR2 SVGAGI (reference sequence). This CDR3 spans 16 amino acids. The V end was cut by 2 bases, the J end by 5 bases, with 16 bases between. The CDR3 loop is CASSYGPSGMDQPQHF. Written as DNA, the CDR3 is TGTGCCAGCAGTTACGGGCCCTCGGGAATGGATCAGCCCCAGCATTTT.

V gene TRBV27 combines with J gene TRBJ2-1; TRBD2 matches at 10 bases. The CDR3 runs 14 residues. Germline assignment: CDR1 MNHEY and CDR2 SMNVEV (reference sequence). The trim removed 6 bases at V and 10 bases at J, leaving 9 bases unmatched. The CDR3: CASSSPSGRTEQFF. CDR3 DNA: TGTGCCAGCAGCTCCCCTAGCGGGAGAACCGAGCAGTTCTTC.

The J gene is TRBJ1-5, the V gene TRBV6-1; D is perhaps TRBD1 (5 bases). The CDR3 runs 14 residues. Germline loops: CDR1 MNHNS, CDR2 SASEGT. The V and J ends lost 1 base and 4 bases respectively, with 8 bases between them. CDR3 DNA: TGTGCCAGCAGTGAAGTGGGACGTAATCAGCCCCAGCATTTT. It translates to CASSEVGRNQPQHF.

Worth noting for this clone: Other nucleotide sequences from this sample produce the same CDR3. V and J are TRBV5-1 and TRBJ2-1, with no clear D. The V gene's germline CDR1 is SGHRS and CDR2 YFSETQ. This CDR3 spans 14 amino acids. V dropped 3 bases and J dropped 8 bases, with 15 bases sitting between them. The CDR3 sequence: CASSYPASPYEQFF. CDR3 coding DNA: TGCGCCAGCAGCTACCCTGCCAGCCCGTATGAGCAGTTCTTC.

This clone was counted a single time. This chain joins TRBV6-1 and TRBJ1-2; 9 positions match TRBD1. The germline V gene has CDR1 MNHNS and CDR2 SASEGT. With V trimmed by 5 bases and J by 5 bases, 6 bases remained unmatched. This CDR3 spans 14 amino acids. CDR3 bases: TGTGCCAGCAGTCCGGGACAGGGATTTTATGGCTACACCTTC. Translated, it gives CASSPGQGFYGYTF.

The V and J genes are TRBV18 and TRBJ1-2, with D perhaps matching TRBD1 (6 bases). V was cut by 4 bases and J by 5 bases, with 11 bases left in between. Germline CDR1 KGHSH, CDR2 LQKENI. The CDR3 extends over 13 amino acids. CDR3 in amino acids: CASSRGRGYGYTF. As DNA, the CDR3 is TGTGCCAGCTCACGGGGCAGGGGATATGGCTACACCTTC.

This chain uses TRBV29-1 with TRBJ1-3, with unresolved D. The CDR3 sequence is 15 residues long. Germline CDR1 is SQVTM and CDR2 is ANQGSEA. V was pared by 4 bases and J by 0 bases, with 13 bases between. CDR3 sequence: CSVGEGGSSGNTIYF. CDR3 sequence (DNA): TGCAGCGTTGGTGAGGGAGGGAGCTCTGGAAACACCATATATTTT.

The V and J genes are TRBV27 and TRBJ2-1; 8 nucleotides line up with TRBD2. Germline assignment: CDR1 MNHEY and CDR2 SMNVEV (reference sequence). The CDR3 totals 15 residues. The junction had 7 bases not matched to a gene; V was cut back by 3 bases and J by 6 bases. The DNA of the CDR3 is TGTGCCAGCAGTTTTAGGGGACTAGGGGGCAATGAGCAGTTCTTC. It specifies CASSFRGLGGNEQFF.

CDR3 DNA sequence: TGCGCCAGCAGCCAAGATCGAGTTAGCGGGAGGTTCAACGAGCAGTACTTC. It encodes CASSQDRVSGRFNEQYF. J is TRBJ2-7 and V is TRBV4-1, with 10 positions matching TRBD2. Trimming removed 0 bases from V and 5 bases from J; junction bases left unmatched: 10. CDR1 and CDR2 from the germline V gene are MGHRA and YSYEKL. CDR3 length equals 17 residues.

This clone was recorded once. The V call is TRBV11-1, the J call TRBJ2-7, with 7 bases lining up with TRBD2. The junction had 11 bases not matched to a gene; V was cut back by 2 bases and J by 4 bases. The CDR3 spans 16 residues. Germline V gene lookup returns CDR1 SGHAT and CDR2 FQDESV (reference sequence). This CDR3 reads CASSLSQAAGLYEQYF. In DNA, the CDR3 is TGTGCCAGCAGCTTAAGTCAGGCAGCGGGACTATACGAGCAGTACTTC.

The rearrangement joins TRBV5-1 to TRBJ2-7, with D possibly being TRBD2 (5 bases). This CDR3 is built from 13 residues. The V and J ends lost 4 bases and 3 bases respectively, with 11 bases between them. Looked up from germline, CDR1 is SGHRS and CDR2 is YFSETQ. CDR3 residues: CASSIGRDYEQYF. In nucleotides, the CDR3 is TGCGCCAGCAGCATAGGGAGAGACTACGAGCAGTACTTC.

V usage is TRBV6-1 and J usage is TRBJ1-4; D is possibly TRBD1 (5 bases). The CDR3 extends over 15 amino acids. The V end was cut by 3 bases, the J end by 0 bases, with 8 bases between. CDR1 is MNHNS and CDR2 is SASEGT in the germline V gene. DNA for the CDR3: TGTGCCAGCAGTGATCCGGGGGCAACTAATGAAAAACTGTTTTTT. Translation: CASSDPGATNEKLFF.

The CDR3 DNA is TGCGCCAGCAGCGGGGGGACAGGGTCAGATGGCTACACCTTC. Translation: CASSGGTGSDGYTF. The chain combines TRBV5-1 with TRBJ1-2; 9 bases are a match to TRBD1. Trimming removed 4 bases from V and 6 bases from J; junction bases left unmatched: 7. The CDR3 spans 14 residues. Germline CDR1 is SGHRS and CDR2 is YFSETQ. The complete variable domain, with remaining parts taken from reference TRBV5-1 and TRBJ1-2, reads KAGVTQTPRYLIKTRGQQVTLSCSPISGHRSVSWYQQTPGQGLQFLFEYFSETQRNKGNFPGRFSGRQFSNSRSEMNVSTLELGDSALYLCASSGGTGSDGYTFGSGTRLTVV.

This rearrangement joins TRBV29-1 to TRBJ2-2; 8 bases map to TRBD1. V lost 6 bases and J lost 1; bases outside the gene matches: 4. Germline-derived CDR1 and CDR2 are SQVTM and ANQGSEA. The CDR3 spans 14 residues. CDR3 sequence (DNA): TGCAGCGTCCAAGGACAGGGGAACACCGGGGAGCTGTTTTTT. Translated: CSVQGQGNTGELFF.

The rearrangement uses TRBV2 and TRBJ1-5; a weak D match, TRBD1 (6 bases). The ends were cut back, 4 bases at V and 4 bases at J, with 8 bases in the middle. The CDR3 covers 13 residues. Germline lookup yields CDR1 SNHLY and CDR2 FYNNEI. The CDR3 sequence: CASSVQGNQPQHF. CDR3 DNA sequence: TGTGCCAGCAGTGTCCAGGGGAATCAGCCCCAGCATTTT.

The chain has TRBV5-1 and TRBJ2-1; D tentatively fits TRBD1 or TRBD2 (6 bases each). This CDR3 is built from 15 residues. The V gene's germline CDR1 is SGHRS and CDR2 YFSETQ. Between the trimmed V and J ends, which lost 1 base and 2 bases, there was a span of 10 bases. CDR3 sequence (DNA): TGCGCCAGCAGCTTGATGGAGGGGGCCTACAATGAGCAGTTCTTC. Its protein product is CASSLMEGAYNEQFF.

V and J are TRBV5-1 and TRBJ2-7; 11 bases fit TRBD2. V lost 4 bases, J lost 3 bases, and 9 bases stayed unmatched. The CDR3 extends over 16 amino acids. Germline CDR1 SGHRS, CDR2 YFSETQ. The CDR3 reads CASSQATGLADYEQYF. CDR3 bases: TGCGCCAGCAGCCAGGCAACGGGACTAGCGGACTACGAGCAGTACTTC.

This clone has a handful of counts. The sample carries other DNA sequences with the same CDR3. The CDR3 DNA sequence: TGCAGTGCGCTCTCTGGAAACACCATATATTTT. Amino acid sequence: CSALSGNTIYF. The chain carries TRBV20-1 and TRBJ1-3; D is uncertain. The germline V and J ends were trimmed by 6 bases and 0 bases, with 3 bases remaining between them. Germline lookup yields CDR1 DFQATT and CDR2 SNEGSKA (reference sequence). The CDR3 extends over 11 amino acids.

The CDR3 sequence: CASAYGAGGGDEQFF. In DNA form, the CDR3 reads TGTGCCAGCGCTTACGGAGCGGGAGGGGGGGATGAGCAGTTCTTC. The J gene is TRBJ2-1, the V gene TRBV7-6; 10 bases align to TRBD2. After removal of 8 bases from V and 8 bases from J, the junction contained 12 bases not matched to a gene. The CDR3 length is 15 residues. CDR1 is SGHVS and CDR2 is FNYEAQ in the germline V gene.

The rearrangement joins TRBV5-6 to TRBJ2-2, with 8 positions matching TRBD2. The CDR3 extends over 17 amino acids. Trimming at V came to 4 bases and at J to 5 bases, leaving 13 bases not matched to a gene. Looked up from germline, CDR1 is SGHDT and CDR2 is YYEEEE. In DNA form, the CDR3 reads TGTGCCAGCAGCCGACTAGCGACCTTCCCACAGACCGGGGAGCTGTTTTTT. This codes for CASSRLATFPQTGELFF. Filled out from reference TRBV5-6 and TRBJ2-2, the complete variable domain reads DAGVTQSPTHLIKTRGQQVTLRCSPKSGHDTVSWYQQALGQGPQFIFQYYEEEERQRGNFPDRFSGHQFPNYSSELNVNALLLGDSALYLCASSRLATFPQTGELFFGEGSRLTVL.

The V gene is TRBV6-6, the J gene TRBJ1-1; 8 positions match TRBD1. The CDR3 runs to 13 residues. J gave up 9 bases and V 7 bases, and 10 bases lay outside the gene matches. The germline gives CDR1 MNHNY, CDR2 SVGAGI (reference sequence). The CDR3 DNA reads TGTGCCAGCATAAACGACAGGGGCCTTCAAGCTTTCTTT. Its translation: CASINDRGLQAFF.

This chain links TRBV5-1 with TRBJ2-2; possible D gene TRBD2, 6 bases. Germline V gene lookup returns CDR1 SGHRS and CDR2 YFSETQ. CDR3 length: 15 residues. Between the trimmed V and J ends, which lost 0 bases and 4 bases, there was a span of 10 bases. The CDR3 DNA follows: TGCGCCAGCAGCTTGGAGGCGGGAACCACCGGGGAGCTGTTTTTT. As protein: CASSLEAGTTGELFF.

This clone turned up a few times. The chain uses TRBV2 and TRBJ2-1; D gene unclear. V was shortened by 1 base and J by 5 bases, with 0 bases between the two germline ends. There are 11 residues in the CDR3. Germline lookup yields CDR1 SNHLY and CDR2 FYNNEI. The CDR3 reads CASSEDNEQFF. CDR3 in DNA: TGTGCCAGCAGTGAAGACAATGAGCAGTTCTTC.

The V gene is TRBV13, the J gene TRBJ2-3, with D uncertain. The CDR3 contains 16 residues. Trimming left V 5 bases short and J 0 bases short, with 15 bases between. In germline, CDR1 is PRHDT, CDR2 FYEKMQ (reference sequence). CDR3 sequence: CASSPQTGLSTDTQYF. The CDR3 DNA reads TGTGCCAGCAGCCCCCAAACCGGGCTGAGCACAGATACGCAGTATTTT.

J is TRBJ1-2 and V is TRBV4-1; a weak D match, TRBD1 (5 bases). Trimming took 0 bases from V and 4 from J, leaving 9 bases between them. CDR1 and CDR2 (germline): MGHRA, YSYEKL. The CDR3 consists of 14 residues. The CDR3 DNA sequence: TGCGCCAGCAGCCAAGAAGGGCAGGGCTATGGCTACACCTTC. This encodes CASSQEGQGYGYTF.

This clone is medium-sized. V usage is TRBV11-1 and J usage is TRBJ1-2; D ambiguous. Trimming removed 1 base at V and 2 bases at J, with 5 bases between. Germline V gene lookup returns CDR1 SGHAT and CDR2 FQDESV (reference sequence). This CDR3 is built from 13 residues. The CDR3 region has the DNA TGTGCCAGCAGCTTAGACGGGAACTATGGCTACACCTTC. Amino acid sequence: CASSLDGNYGYTF.

The chain is built from TRBV5-4 and TRBJ2-1; the D is unclear. Germline V lookup: CDR1 SGHNT, CDR2 YYREEE (reference sequence). Between the trimmed V and J ends, which lost 3 bases and 4 bases, there was a span of 5 bases. CDR3 length equals 12 residues. This CDR3 is CASSYQYNEQFF. DNA for the CDR3: TGTGCCAGCAGCTACCAGTACAATGAGCAGTTCTTC.